The next 25 T cell receptor beta chains were all read from a single sample in a study of CD8+CD57+ T cells in acquired aplastic anemia. CDR3 and TCR beta VDJ profiling relied on genomic DNA as the template. TCRdb re-analysed the reads in MiXCR, keeping a single row per CDR3 protein. This table holds about 190,000 distinct CDR3 sequences, 50% to 55% found once. Sequenced material: sorted CD4+, CD8+, or CD8+CD57+ T cells (not recorded which) from PBMCs. Receptors were obtained from a human donor in good health, serving as a control.

CDR3 region: CATSGGTGDNQPQHF. The CDR3 DNA is TGTGCCACCAGCGGGGGGACGGGGGACAATCAGCCCCAGCATTTT. This chain links TRBV15 with TRBJ1-5, with D maybe TRBD1 (5 bases). The ends were cut back, 5 bases at V and 3 bases at J, with 14 bases in the middle. Germline V lookup: CDR1 LNHNV, CDR2 YYDKDF (reference sequence). The CDR3 extends over 15 amino acids.

This clonotype was seen a handful of times. CDR3 in amino acids: CASRKGWDSYNEQFF. CDR3 nucleotide sequence: TGTGCCAGCAGGAAGGGGTGGGACTCCTACAATGAGCAGTTCTTC. The V and J genes are TRBV27 and TRBJ2-1; TRBD1 might be the D (5 bases). V was clipped by 6 bases and J by 0 bases, with 12 bases between them. CDR3 size: 15 residues. Looked up from germline, CDR1 is MNHEY and CDR2 is SMNVEV (reference sequence).

V and J are TRBV2 and TRBJ1-6; TRBD1 aligns across 10 bases. V shed 3 bases, J shed 10 bases, and the junction held 6 bases outside the gene matches. Germline CDR1 and CDR2: SNHLY and FYNNEI. The CDR3 has 15 amino acids. CDR3 amino acids: CASSDQGTGVSPLHF. The CDR3 DNA is TGTGCCAGCAGTGATCAGGGGACAGGGGTATCACCCCTCCACTTT.

The sample holds one count of this clonotype. The CDR3 carries no conserved terminal phenylalanine or tryptophan, so it likely arises from a read error. Because the CDR3's place on the DNA is in doubt, the DNA is left out and the CDR3 is given as listed by TCRdb. The chain is built from TRBV10-2 and TRBJ2-7; the table names TRBD1, a call not compared with the DNA. From its first to its last residue, the CDR3 has 13 amino acids. Germline CDR1 WSHSY, CDR2 SAAADI. CDR3: CASSAGQLYEQHS.

CDR3 sequence: CASSLNSRGGDTQYF. CDR3 coding DNA: TGTGCCAGCAGCTTAAACTCAAGGGGTGGGGATACGCAGTATTTT. The rearrangement uses TRBV7-2 and TRBJ2-3; a weak D match, TRBD1 (5 bases). In germline, CDR1 is SGHTA, CDR2 FQGNSA. This CDR3 contains 15 residues. Deletions cut 2 bases from V and 6 bases from J, with 15 bases between. The whole variable domain, remainder taken from reference TRBV7-2 and TRBJ2-3, is GAGVSQSPSNKVTEKGKDVELRCDPISGHTALYWYRQSLGQGLEFLIYFQGNSAPDKSGLPSDRFSAERTGGSVSTLTIQRTQQEDSAVYLCASSLNSRGGDTQYFGPGTRLTVL.

The chain couples TRBV10-2 to TRBJ1-2; D gene uncertain. CDR1 is WSHSY and CDR2 is SAAADI in the germline V gene. Trimming stripped 8 bases from V and 0 bases from J, with 10 bases between. The CDR3 runs to 13 residues. Here the CDR3 DNA reads TGCGCCAGCGGTGGGCCGACTAACTATGGCTACACCTTC. It is translated as CASGGPTNYGYTF.

This clonotype occurred many times. V and J are TRBV5-1 and TRBJ1-6; 7 bases are a match to TRBD1. CDR3 length equals 15 residues. Per germline, CDR1 SGHRS and CDR2 YFSETQ. V trimming: 5 bases; J trimming: 5 bases; junction bases outside the gene matches: 7. CDR3 in DNA: TGCGCCAGCAGTTATATACAGGGGAATAATTCACCCCTCCACTTT. This encodes CASSYIQGNNSPLHF.

A note on this clonotype: A much larger clone lies one base from this, so it may be a read error. The chain recombines TRBV20-1 with TRBJ2-1, with D possibly called TRBD1 or TRBD2 (5 bases each). The CDR3 has 14 residues. The V and J ends lost 3 bases and 9 bases respectively, with 18 bases between them. Germline V CDR1 and CDR2: DFQATT, SNEGSKA (reference sequence). As DNA, the CDR3 is TGCAGTGCTAGCCGAGGGGCAGGGAGTTTTGAGCAGTTCTTC. Its protein product is CSASRGAGSFEQFF.

This clonotype has a handful of counts. CDR3 residues: CASSATGALGYTF. CDR3 DNA sequence: TGTGCCAGCAGTGCCACGGGGGCGCTAGGCTACACCTTC. The chain carries TRBV28 and TRBJ1-2; TRBD1 might be the D (6 bases). Germline V lookup: CDR1 MDHEN, CDR2 SYDVKM. With 5 bases removed from V and 8 bases from J, the gap between germline ends came to 15 bases. The CDR3 has 13 amino acids.

The chain couples TRBV19 to TRBJ2-7; maybe TRBD2 (7 bases). This CDR3 contains 15 residues. V dropped 5 bases and J dropped 3 bases, with 17 bases sitting between them. Looked up from germline, CDR1 is LNHDA and CDR2 is SQIVND (reference sequence). The CDR3 protein is CASSVQQGGSYEQYF. The DNA of the CDR3 is TGTGCCAGTAGTGTACAACAGGGAGGGAGCTACGAGCAGTACTTC. Supplemented by reference TRBV19 and TRBJ2-7, the full variable domain reads DGGITQSPKYLFRKEGQNVTLSCEQNLNHDAMYWYRQDPGQGLRLIYYSQIVNDFQKGDIAEGYSVSREKKESFPLTVTSAQKNPTAFYLCASSVQQGGSYEQYFGPGTRLTVT.

The chain links TRBV2 to TRBJ1-2; TRBD1 agrees at 8 bases. V shed 3 bases, J shed 6 bases, and the junction held 6 bases outside the gene matches. Germline V CDR1 and CDR2: SNHLY, FYNNEI. The CDR3 length is 14 residues. The CDR3 region is CASSDGQGRDGYTF. For the CDR3, the DNA is TGTGCCAGCAGTGACGGACAGGGCAGGGATGGCTACACCTTC. The whole variable domain, filled in from reference TRBV2 and TRBJ1-2, reads EPEVTQTPSHQVTQMGQEVILRCVPISNHLYFYWYRQILGQKVEFLVSFYNNEISEKSEIFDDQFSVERPDGSNFTLKIRSTKLEDSAMYFCASSDGQGRDGYTFGSGTRLTVV.

This clonotype came up many times. This chain joins TRBV4-1 and TRBJ2-7; TRBD1 is a possible D gene (6 bases). CDR3 length equals 15 residues. Per germline, CDR1 MGHRA and CDR2 YSYEKL. Trimming took 0 bases from V and 3 from J, leaving 12 bases between them. The chain's CDR3 is CASSQEGRGGYEQYF. The CDR3 DNA reads as TGCGCCAGCAGCCAAGAGGGCAGGGGCGGCTACGAGCAGTACTTC.

The chain links TRBV20-1 to TRBJ2-7; weak D call: TRBD2 (7 bases). Trimming pared 1 base from V and 2 bases from J, leaving 9 bases between. Germline V gene sequence: CDR1 DFQATT, CDR2 SNEGSKA (reference sequence). The CDR3 totals 13 residues. The CDR3 DNA reads TGCAGTGCTAGAGTGGGGGGGCCCTACGAGCAGTACTTC. It translates to CSARVGGPYEQYF.

At least ten counts were recorded for this clonotype. This chain links TRBV30 with TRBJ1-2; maybe TRBD1 (5 bases). The CDR3 has 13 residues. With 5 bases removed from V and 3 bases from J, the gap between germline ends came to 13 bases. Germline CDR1 GTSNPN, CDR2 SVGIG (reference sequence). The CDR3 protein is CAWGLGLDYGYTF. In DNA form, the CDR3 reads TGTGCCTGGGGCCTGGGACTGGACTATGGCTACACCTTC. Full variable domain (remainder filled in from reference TRBV30 and TRBJ1-2): SQTIHQWPATLVQPVGSPLSLECTVEGTSNPNLYWYRQAAGRGLQLLFYSVGIGQISSEVPQNLSASRPQDRQFILSSKKLLLSDSGFYLCAWGLGLDYGYTFGSGTRLTVV.

The chain employs TRBV5-5 and TRBJ2-1; TRBD2 matches 12 bases. The CDR3 sequence is 15 residues long. Germline loops: CDR1 SGHKS, CDR2 YYEKEE (reference sequence). With 5 bases clipped from V and 4 bases from J, the junction kept 4 bases outside the gene matches. CDR3 nucleotides: TGTGCCAGCAGGGGACTAGCGGGTGCTTACAATGAGCAGTTCTTC. Translated: CASRGLAGAYNEQFF.

J is TRBJ2-1 and V is TRBV27; TRBD1 agrees at 7 bases. The CDR3 consists of 14 residues. The germline CDR1 and CDR2 sequences are MNHEY and SMNVEV (reference sequence). The trim removed 6 bases at V and 6 bases at J, leaving 8 bases unmatched. The CDR3 reads CASRVPGGFNEQFF. The DNA of the CDR3 is TGTGCCAGCAGGGTCCCAGGGGGATTCAATGAGCAGTTCTTC.

This chain uses TRBV27 with TRBJ1-6; the D is unclear. V shed 3 bases and J shed 7 bases, with 7 bases lying between them. Germline V gene lookup returns CDR1 MNHEY and CDR2 SMNVEV (reference sequence). This CDR3 is built from 13 residues. This CDR3 is CASSFGENSPLHF. CDR3 nucleotide sequence: TGTGCCAGCAGTTTCGGAGAGAATTCACCCCTCCACTTT.

About this clonotype itself: This may be a read error, as it is one base from a much larger clone. V usage is TRBV28 and J usage is TRBJ2-6; D gene ambiguous. The CDR3 runs to 13 residues. Per germline, CDR1 MDHEN and CDR2 SYDVKM. Trimming took off 7 bases at V and 0 bases at J, with 4 bases between the two ends. The CDR3 sequence is CASMSSGANVLTF. DNA for the CDR3: TGTGCCAGCATGAGCTCTGGGGCCAACGTCCTGACTTTC.

This chain joins TRBV7-3 and TRBJ2-3, with D maybe TRBD1 (7 bases). Trimming stripped 0 bases from V and 1 base from J, with 17 bases between. CDR1 is SGHTA, CDR2 FQGTGA, per germline. The CDR3 runs 18 residues. The CDR3 DNA follows: TGTGCCAGCAGCTTAACCTCCGGGCAGGGGGGCGGCACAGATACGCAGTATTTT. Amino acids: CASSLTSGQGGGTDTQYF.

The V call is TRBV15, the J call TRBJ1-4, with 12 positions matching TRBD1. The CDR3 spans 15 residues. Trimming at V came to 5 bases and at J to 10 bases, leaving 8 bases not matched to a gene. CDR1 LNHNV and CDR2 YYDKDF come from the germline V gene (reference sequence). DNA of the CDR3: TGTGCCACCAGCCCACTGGGGACAGGGGGCGGAAAACTGTTTTTT. Its protein product is CATSPLGTGGGKLFF.

This clonotype was seen ten or more times. The chain employs TRBV7-2 and TRBJ1-3, with 9 bases lining up with TRBD1. Trimming at V came to 3 bases and at J to 4 bases, leaving 1 base not matched to a gene. From germline, CDR1 is SGHTA and CDR2 FQGNSA. This CDR3 region has 14 residues. This chain's CDR3 is CASSLTGGGNTIYF. Here the CDR3 DNA reads TGTGCCAGCAGCTTGACAGGGGGAGGAAACACCATATATTTT.

This clonotype was counted only a few times. This chain connects TRBV15 to TRBJ2-7; possible D gene TRBD1, 6 bases. The CDR3 has 14 residues. V was clipped by 1 base and J by 3 bases, with 10 bases between them. Germline V gives CDR1 LNHNV, CDR2 YYDKDF (reference sequence). The CDR3 DNA reads as TGTGCCACCAGCAGAGGAGGGGGTAGCTACGAGCAGTACTTC. Translating gives CATSRGGGSYEQYF.

The table lists this clonotype with many counts. This chain joins TRBV6-2 or TRBV6-3 and TRBJ2-5, with 7 bases lining up with TRBD1. The V segment lost 0 bases and the J segment 3 bases; nucleotides outside the gene matches: 4. The CDR3 consists of 15 residues. The germline V gene has CDR1 MNHEY and CDR2 SVGEGT. The chain's CDR3 is CASSYSLDREETQYF. The CDR3 nucleotides are TGTGCCAGCAGTTACTCCCTTGACAGGGAAGAGACCCAGTACTTC.

The chain combines TRBV11-2 with TRBJ2-7, with D unresolved. CDR3 length: 14 amino acids. With 11 bases removed from V and 0 bases from J, the gap between germline ends came to 17 bases. The germline CDR1 and CDR2 sequences are SGHAT and FQNNGV. The chain's CDR3 is CAVSLGPSSYEQYF. The CDR3 DNA reads TGTGCCGTCTCTCTAGGACCGAGCTCCTACGAGCAGTACTTC.

V and J are TRBV7-2 and TRBJ1-1; no clear D. Germline lookup yields CDR1 SGHTA and CDR2 FQGNSA. Trimming took off 3 bases at V and 0 bases at J, with 11 bases between the two ends. The CDR3 has 15 amino acids. CDR3 residues: CASSLGGSMNTEAFF. The CDR3, as DNA: TGTGCCAGCAGCTTGGGAGGAAGCATGAACACTGAAGCTTTCTTT.